This note documents a single T cell receptor (beta chain) sequence. Its antigen is unknown. This record comes from a study of graft-versus-host responses after intestinal transplantation. Study summary: Transplants were multivisceral, liver-intestinal, or isolated intestinal. Regarding the study as a whole: Allografts carried high graft-versus-host to host-versus-graft clonal ratios in patients having graft-donor T cell macrochimerism. The recipient marrow held GvH clones, and some of them showed up first in ileum or blood. Early post-transplant HvG declines were associated with peak circulating GvH clone levels.

Assay used: immunoSEQ multiplex PCR; TCRdb lists only in-frame clones, some missing. This sample yields 75,000 to 100,000 clones, of which approximately 90% are seen a single time; 15% to 20% belongs to the top ten. Germline V gives CDR1 SEHNR, CDR2 FQNEAQ (reference sequence). The CDR3 totals 11 residues. This TCR came from a human patient who received an intestinal transplant, so some T cells may come from the graft donor. This sample comprised PBMCs, obtained about 450 days after intestinal transplant. The chain carries TRBV7-9 and TRBJ2-1; 8 nucleotides agree with TRBD2. The CDR3 nucleotides are TGTGCAGCGGGGGTGTACAATGAGCAGTTCTTC. Its protein is CAAGVYNEQFF.